Listed here is a single T cell receptor beta chain. Its antigen is as yet unknown. The method was immunoSEQ multiplex PCR; TCRdb's version includes in-frame clones alone and lacks a portion of them. The sample has about 150,000 clones; approximately 90% are singletons. This entry is derived from a study of T cell responses to AZD1222 COVID-19 vaccine. Regarding the study as a whole: Spike-specific TCR breadth rose after two AZD1222 doses, and depth rose as well. With dominance at 160-218 and 743-854, vaccine-associated CD4 TCRs spanned spike. Reports indicate that nearly half of spike-specific TCRs are directed at unmutated variant regions. Donor demographics were predominantly white British with a female majority; clonal diversity may be underestimated.

Per the germline V gene, CDR1 is SGDLS and CDR2 is YYNGEE. J lost 5 bases, V lost 0 bases, and 5 bases had no gene match. The CDR3 is made up of 15 amino acids. The chain uses TRBV9 and TRBJ2-1, with TRBD1 matching 7 bases. The receptor was derived from an adult in good health. The sequenced sample was peripheral blood, obtained on day 0 of AZD1222 vaccination. In DNA, the CDR3 is TGTGCCAGCAGCGTAGTGGGACAGACAAACAATGAGCAGTTCTTC. As protein: CASSVVGQTNNEQFF.